These T cell receptor beta chains were read from a single sample in a study of cytomegalovirus exposure and HLA in healthy donors. The data were produced by immunoSEQ multiplex PCR, yet TCRdb's version contains in-frame clones alone and is incomplete. The table includes 150,000 to 200,000 clones, around nine tenths detected once. Sample: PBMCs. The origin of the receptors is a woman aged 18-29 years in good health and CMV-seronegative. Each CDR3 is given with its conserved first and last residue. A D gene is named only where the DNA matches it firmly. Rows give clone size only sometimes, using once, few, many, or a class for an expanded clone.

abundance,v_gene,j_gene,d_gene,CDR3nt,CDR3aa
NA,TRBV4-1,TRBJ2-5,NA,TGCGCCAGCAGCCAACGCGGGACAGACCAAGAGACCCAGTACTTC,CASSQRGTDQETQYF
NA,TRBV28,TRBJ1-5,NA,TGTGCCAGCAGTTTTGAGGGCCGGCAGCCCCAGCATTTT,CASSFEGRQPQHF
NA,TRBV11-3,TRBJ2-1,NA,TGTGCCAGCAGCGTGGAGGGGGACAGAGTGTCAGCTGAGCAGTTCTTC,CASSVEGDRVSAEQFF
NA,TRBV6-6,TRBJ1-1,NA,TGTGCCAGCAGTTATGGGCAGGGGCCTCGCTCCACTGAAGCTTTCTTT,CASSYGQGPRSTEAFF
NA,TRBV28,TRBJ1-5,NA,TGTGCCAGCAGTTTCGGGGTTTTTCAGCCCCAGCATTTT,CASSFGVFQPQHF
few,TRBV2,TRBJ2-5,TRBD1,TGTGCCAGCAGTGGGGACAGGATGAAGACCCAGTACTTC,CASSGDRMKTQYF
NA,TRBV11-1,TRBJ1-3,TRBD1,TGTGCCAGCAAACAGGGGGCGGGAAACACCATATATTTT,CASKQGAGNTIYF
NA,TRBV5-1,TRBJ2-5,NA,TGCGCCAGCGGACCTTACAGGGAGACCCAGTACTTC,CASGPYRETQYF
NA,TRBV7-9,TRBJ2-7,NA,TGTGCCAGCAGCTTCGACGGCGCTACAGGCTCCTACGAGCAGTACTTC,CASSFDGATGSYEQYF
NA,TRBV19,TRBJ1-2,NA,TGTGCCAGTAGCCCGAACGGGATCTATGGCTACACCTTC,CASSPNGIYGYTF
once,TRBV7-9,TRBJ2-6,TRBD1,TGTGCCAGCAGAGCAGGGGGCGCGTCGGGTGGGGCCAACGTCCTGACTTTC,CASRAGGASGGANVLTF
NA,TRBV5-1,TRBJ2-3,TRBD2,TGCGCCAGCAGCTTTGAGGGACTAGCGGGGTATACGCAGTATTTT,CASSFEGLAGYTQYF
NA,TRBV28,TRBJ1-2,NA,TGTGCCAGCACCCTTCAGGGGTATGGCTACACCTTC,CASTLQGYGYTF
NA,TRBV5-1,TRBJ2-3,NA,TGCGCCAGCAGCTTTGGCGGGAAAGCAGATACGCAGTATTTT,CASSFGGKADTQYF
NA,TRBV30,TRBJ1-2,TRBD1,TGTGCCTGGAGTGAGACGACAGGGTATGGCTACACCTTC,CAWSETTGYGYTF
NA,TRBV5-1,TRBJ1-4,TRBD1,TGCGCCAGCAGCTCGGGACAGACAACTAATGAAAAACTGTTTTTT,CASSSGQTTNEKLFF
NA,TRBV2,TRBJ2-3,TRBD2,TGTGCCAGCAGTCTCCCCGGGACTAGCGGGGGGAGGGATACGCAGTATTTT,CASSLPGTSGGRDTQYF
NA,TRBV27,TRBJ2-5,NA,TGTGCCAGCAGGGCGCTAGCAATAGAGACCCAGTACTTC,CASRALAIETQYF
NA,TRBV4-2,TRBJ1-3,NA,TGTGCCAGCAGCCCAGAGGGAAGGGATCGGCTAAACAGGACCATATATTTT,CASSPEGRDRLNRTIYF
NA,TRBV5-6,TRBJ1-5,NA,TGTGCCAGCAGCTCCGTGTTAGGGGGTCAGCCCCAGCATTTT,CASSSVLGGQPQHF